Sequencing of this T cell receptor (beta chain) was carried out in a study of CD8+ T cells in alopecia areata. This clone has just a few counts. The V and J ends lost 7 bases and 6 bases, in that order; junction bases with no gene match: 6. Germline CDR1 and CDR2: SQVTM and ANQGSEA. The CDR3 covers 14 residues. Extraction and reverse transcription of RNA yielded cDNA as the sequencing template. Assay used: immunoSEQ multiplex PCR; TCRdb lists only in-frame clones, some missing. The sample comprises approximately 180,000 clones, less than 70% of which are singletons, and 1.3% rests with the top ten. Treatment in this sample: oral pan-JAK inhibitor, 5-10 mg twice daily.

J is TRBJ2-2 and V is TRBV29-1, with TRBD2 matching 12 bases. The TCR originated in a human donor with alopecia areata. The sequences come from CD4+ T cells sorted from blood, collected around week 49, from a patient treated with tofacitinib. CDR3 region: CSAALAGGAGELFF. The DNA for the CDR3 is TGCAGCGCCGCACTAGCGGGGGGTGCCGGGGAGCTGTTTTTT.